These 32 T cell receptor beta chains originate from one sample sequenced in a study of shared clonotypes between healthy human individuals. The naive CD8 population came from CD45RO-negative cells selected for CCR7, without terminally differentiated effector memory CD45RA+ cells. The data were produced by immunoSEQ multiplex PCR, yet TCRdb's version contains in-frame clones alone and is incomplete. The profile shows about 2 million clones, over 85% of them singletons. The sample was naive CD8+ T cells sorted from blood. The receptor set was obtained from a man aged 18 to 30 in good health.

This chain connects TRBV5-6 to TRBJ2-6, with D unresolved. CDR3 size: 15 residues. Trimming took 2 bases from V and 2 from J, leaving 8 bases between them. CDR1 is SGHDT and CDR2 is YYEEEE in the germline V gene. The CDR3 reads CASSLAPTGANVLTF. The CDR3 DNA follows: TGTGCCAGCAGCTTAGCCCCCACTGGGGCCAACGTCCTGACTTTC. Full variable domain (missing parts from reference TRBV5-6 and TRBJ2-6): DAGVTQSPTHLIKTRGQQVTLRCSPKSGHDTVSWYQQALGQGPQFIFQYYEEEERQRGNFPDRFSGHQFPNYSSELNVNALLLGDSALYLCASSLAPTGANVLTFGAGSRLTVL.

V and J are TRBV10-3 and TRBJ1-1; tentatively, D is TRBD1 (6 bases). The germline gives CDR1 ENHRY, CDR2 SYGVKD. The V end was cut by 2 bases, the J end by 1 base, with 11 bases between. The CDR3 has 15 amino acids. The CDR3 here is CAISETGQPNTEAFF. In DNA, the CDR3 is TGTGCCATCAGTGAGACAGGACAGCCGAACACTGAAGCTTTCTTT.

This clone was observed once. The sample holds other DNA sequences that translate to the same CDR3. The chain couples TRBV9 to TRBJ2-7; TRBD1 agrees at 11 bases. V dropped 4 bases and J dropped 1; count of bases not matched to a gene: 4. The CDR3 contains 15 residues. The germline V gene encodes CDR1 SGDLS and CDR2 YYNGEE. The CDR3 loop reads CASSPGQGASYEQYF. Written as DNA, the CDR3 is TGTGCCAGCAGCCCAGGACAGGGGGCATCCTACGAGCAGTACTTC.

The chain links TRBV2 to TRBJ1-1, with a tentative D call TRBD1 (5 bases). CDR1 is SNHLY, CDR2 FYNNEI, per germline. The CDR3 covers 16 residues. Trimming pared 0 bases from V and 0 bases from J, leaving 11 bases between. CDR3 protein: CASSEAGEGLNTEAFF. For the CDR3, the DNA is TGTGCCAGCAGTGAAGCGGGGGAGGGACTGAACACTGAAGCTTTCTTT.

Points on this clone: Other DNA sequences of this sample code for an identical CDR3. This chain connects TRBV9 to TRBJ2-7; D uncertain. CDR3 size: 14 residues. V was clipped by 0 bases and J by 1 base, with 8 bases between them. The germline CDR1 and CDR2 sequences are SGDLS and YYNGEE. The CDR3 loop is CASSVGPSSYEQYF. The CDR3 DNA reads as TGTGCCAGCAGCGTAGGCCCTAGTTCCTACGAGCAGTACTTC.

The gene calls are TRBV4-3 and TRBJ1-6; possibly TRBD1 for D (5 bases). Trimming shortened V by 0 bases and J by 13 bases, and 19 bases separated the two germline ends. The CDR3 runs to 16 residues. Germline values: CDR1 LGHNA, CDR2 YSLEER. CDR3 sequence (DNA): TGCGCCAGCAGCCAAGACATGGGGGGAAACTGGTCGCCCCTCCACTTT. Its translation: CASSQDMGGNWSPLHF.

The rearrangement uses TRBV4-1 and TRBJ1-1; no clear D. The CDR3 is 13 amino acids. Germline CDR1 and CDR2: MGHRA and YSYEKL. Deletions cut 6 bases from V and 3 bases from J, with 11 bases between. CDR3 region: CASSSDGYTEAFF. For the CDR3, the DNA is TGCGCCAGCAGTTCGGACGGGTACACTGAAGCTTTCTTT.

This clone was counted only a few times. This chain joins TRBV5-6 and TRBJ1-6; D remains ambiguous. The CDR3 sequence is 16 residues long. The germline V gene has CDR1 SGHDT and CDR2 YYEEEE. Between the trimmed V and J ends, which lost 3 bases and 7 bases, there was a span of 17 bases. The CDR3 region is CASSSPTMPGNSPLHF. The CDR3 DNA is TGTGCCAGCAGCTCACCCACAATGCCGGGGAATTCACCCCTCCACTTT.

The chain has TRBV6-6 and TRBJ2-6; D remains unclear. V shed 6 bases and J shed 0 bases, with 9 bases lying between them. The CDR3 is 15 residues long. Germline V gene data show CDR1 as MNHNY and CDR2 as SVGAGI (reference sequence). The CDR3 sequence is CASSFISSGANVLTF. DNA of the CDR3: TGTGCCAGCAGCTTCATTAGCTCTGGGGCCAACGTCCTGACTTTC.

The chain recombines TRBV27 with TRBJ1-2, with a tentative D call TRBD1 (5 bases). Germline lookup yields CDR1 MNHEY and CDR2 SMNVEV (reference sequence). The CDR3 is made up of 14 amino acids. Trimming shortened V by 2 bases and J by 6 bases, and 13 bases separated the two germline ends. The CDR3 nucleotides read TGTGCCAGCAGTTTAGTTGGAGGGGTTAATGGCTACACCTTC. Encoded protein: CASSLVGGVNGYTF.

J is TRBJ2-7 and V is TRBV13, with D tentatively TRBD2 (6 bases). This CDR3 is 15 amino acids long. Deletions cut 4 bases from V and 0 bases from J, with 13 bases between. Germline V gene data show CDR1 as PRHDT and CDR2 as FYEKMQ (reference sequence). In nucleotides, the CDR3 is TGTGCCAGCAGCTCCGGGGGACCCTTCTCCTACGAGCAGTACTTC. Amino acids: CASSSGGPFSYEQYF.

The DNA of the CDR3 is TGTGCCTGGACGGAAGGGCTCTTTAATTCACCCCTCCACTTT. It specifies CAWTEGLFNSPLHF. The V gene is TRBV30, the J gene TRBJ1-6, with D unclear. The CDR3 sequence is 14 residues long. V was clipped by 4 bases and J by 6 bases, with 13 bases between them. From germline, CDR1 is GTSNPN and CDR2 SVGIG (reference sequence).

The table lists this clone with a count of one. The CDR3, as DNA: TGTGCCAGCAGCTCCTCCGGGACAAGGTCCTACGAGCAGTACTTC. The encoded protein is CASSSSGTRSYEQYF. The gene calls are TRBV5-6 and TRBJ2-7, with D maybe TRBD1 (6 bases). The CDR3 contains 15 residues. Trimming cost V 3 bases and J 1 base, with 14 bases left between them. Germline V gene lookup returns CDR1 SGHDT and CDR2 YYEEEE.

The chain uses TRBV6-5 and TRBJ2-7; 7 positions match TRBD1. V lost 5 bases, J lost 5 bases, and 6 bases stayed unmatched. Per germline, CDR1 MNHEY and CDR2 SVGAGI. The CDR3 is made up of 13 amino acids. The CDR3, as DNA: TGTGCCAGCAGTCCCCTCGACAGGGACGAGCAGTACTTC. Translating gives CASSPLDRDEQYF.

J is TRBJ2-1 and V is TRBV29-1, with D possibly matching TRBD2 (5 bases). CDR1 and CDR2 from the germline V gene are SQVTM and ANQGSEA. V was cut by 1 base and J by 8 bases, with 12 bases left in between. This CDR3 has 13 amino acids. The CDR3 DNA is TGCAGCGTTGAAGTTGGGAGTAGATATGAGCAGTTCTTC. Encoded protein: CSVEVGSRYEQFF.

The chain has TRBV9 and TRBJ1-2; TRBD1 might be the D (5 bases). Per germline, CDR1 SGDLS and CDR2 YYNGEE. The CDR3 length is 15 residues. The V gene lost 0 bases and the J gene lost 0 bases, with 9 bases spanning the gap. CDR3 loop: CASSVDGGANYGYTF. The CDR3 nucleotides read TGTGCCAGCAGCGTAGATGGAGGGGCTAACTATGGCTACACCTTC.

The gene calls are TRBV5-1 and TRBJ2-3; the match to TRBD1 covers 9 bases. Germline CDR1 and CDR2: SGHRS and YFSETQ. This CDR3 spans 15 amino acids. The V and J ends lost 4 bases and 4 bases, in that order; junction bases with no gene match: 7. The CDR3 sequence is CASSPGQGSADTQYF. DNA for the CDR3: TGCGCCAGCAGCCCGGGACAGGGAAGCGCAGATACGCAGTATTTT.

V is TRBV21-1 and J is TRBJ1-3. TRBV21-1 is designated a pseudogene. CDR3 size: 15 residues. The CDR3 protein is CASSKGPSSGNTIYF. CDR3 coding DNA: TGTGCCAGCAGCAAAGGACCGAGCTCTGGAAACACCATATATTTT.

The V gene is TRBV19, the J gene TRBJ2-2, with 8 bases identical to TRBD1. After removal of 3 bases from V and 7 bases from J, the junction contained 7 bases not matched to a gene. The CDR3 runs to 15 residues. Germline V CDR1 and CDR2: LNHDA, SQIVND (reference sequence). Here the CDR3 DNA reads TGTGCCAGTAGTATCCCCAGGGGGCGTGACGGGGAGCTGTTTTTT. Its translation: CASSIPRGRDGELFF.

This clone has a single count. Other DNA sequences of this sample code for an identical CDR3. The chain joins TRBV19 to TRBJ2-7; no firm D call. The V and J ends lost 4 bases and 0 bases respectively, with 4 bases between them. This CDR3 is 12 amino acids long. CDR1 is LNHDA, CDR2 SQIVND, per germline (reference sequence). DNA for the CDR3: TGTGCCAGTAGTAGCAGCTCCTACGAGCAGTACTTC. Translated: CASSSSSYEQYF.

The CDR3 region has the DNA TGTGCCAGTAGTCCCCGGGACAACTCCTACGAGCAGTACTTC. It specifies CASSPRDNSYEQYF. J is TRBJ2-7 and V is TRBV19, with D perhaps matching TRBD1 (6 bases). In germline, CDR1 is LNHDA, CDR2 SQIVND (reference sequence). V lost 5 bases to trimming and J lost 0 bases, with 11 bases between them. The CDR3 has 14 residues.

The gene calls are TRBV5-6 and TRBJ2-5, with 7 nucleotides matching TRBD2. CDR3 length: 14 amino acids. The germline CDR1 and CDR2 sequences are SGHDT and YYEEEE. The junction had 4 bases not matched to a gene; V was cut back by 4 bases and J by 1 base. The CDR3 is CASSILAAQETQYF. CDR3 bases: TGTGCCAGCAGCATCCTAGCGGCCCAAGAGACCCAGTACTTC.

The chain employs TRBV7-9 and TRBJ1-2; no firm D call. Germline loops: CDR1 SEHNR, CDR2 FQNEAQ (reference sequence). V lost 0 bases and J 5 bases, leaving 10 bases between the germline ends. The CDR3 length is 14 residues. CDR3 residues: CASSLAAVKYGYTF. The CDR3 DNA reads TGTGCCAGCAGCTTAGCGGCGGTCAAGTATGGCTACACCTTC.

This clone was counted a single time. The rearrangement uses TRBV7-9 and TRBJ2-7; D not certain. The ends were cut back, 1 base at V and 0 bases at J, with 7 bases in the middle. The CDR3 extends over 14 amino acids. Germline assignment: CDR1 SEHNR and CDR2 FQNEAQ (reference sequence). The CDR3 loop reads CASSLEGFSYEQYF. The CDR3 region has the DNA TGTGCCAGCAGCTTAGAGGGCTTCTCCTACGAGCAGTACTTC.

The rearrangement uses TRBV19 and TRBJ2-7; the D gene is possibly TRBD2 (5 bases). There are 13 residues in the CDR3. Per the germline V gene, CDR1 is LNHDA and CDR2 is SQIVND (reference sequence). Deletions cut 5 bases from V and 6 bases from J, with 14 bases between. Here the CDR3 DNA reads TGTGCCAGTAGTCCCGACCTGAGCGGCGAGCAGTACTTC. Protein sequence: CASSPDLSGEQYF.

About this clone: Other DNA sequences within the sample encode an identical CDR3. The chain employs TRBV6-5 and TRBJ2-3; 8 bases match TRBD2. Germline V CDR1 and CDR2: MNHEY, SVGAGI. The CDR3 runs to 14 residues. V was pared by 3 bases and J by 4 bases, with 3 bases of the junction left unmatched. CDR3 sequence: CASSYAGGPDTQYF. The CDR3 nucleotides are TGTGCCAGCAGTTATGCGGGGGGCCCAGATACGCAGTATTTT.

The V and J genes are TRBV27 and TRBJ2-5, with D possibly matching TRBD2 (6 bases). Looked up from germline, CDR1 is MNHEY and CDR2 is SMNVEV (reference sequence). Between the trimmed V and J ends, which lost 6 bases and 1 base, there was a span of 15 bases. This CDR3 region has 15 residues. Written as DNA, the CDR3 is TGTGCCAGCAGAAGCCTCGGGACTTTCCAAGAGACCCAGTACTTC. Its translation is CASRSLGTFQETQYF.

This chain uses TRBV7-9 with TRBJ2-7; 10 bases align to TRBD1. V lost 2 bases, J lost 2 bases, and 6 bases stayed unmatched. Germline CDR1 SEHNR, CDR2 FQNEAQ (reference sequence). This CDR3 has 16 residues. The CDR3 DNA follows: TGTGCCAGCAGCTTAACGGGACAGGGGCCGGCCTACGAGCAGTACTTC. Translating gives CASSLTGQGPAYEQYF.

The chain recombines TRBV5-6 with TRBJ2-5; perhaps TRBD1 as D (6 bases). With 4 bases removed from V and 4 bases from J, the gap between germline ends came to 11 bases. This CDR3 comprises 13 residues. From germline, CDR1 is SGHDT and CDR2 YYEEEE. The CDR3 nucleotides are TGTGCCAGCAGCCAGGGGTTCGTAGAGACCCAGTACTTC. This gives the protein CASSQGFVETQYF.

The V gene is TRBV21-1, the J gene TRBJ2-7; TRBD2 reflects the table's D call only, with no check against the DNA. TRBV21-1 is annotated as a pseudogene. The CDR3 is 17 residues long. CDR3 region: CASSKGLTSGYSYEQYF. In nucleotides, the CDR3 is TGTGCCAGCAGCAAAGGTTTAACTAGCGGATATTCCTACGAGCAGTACTTC.

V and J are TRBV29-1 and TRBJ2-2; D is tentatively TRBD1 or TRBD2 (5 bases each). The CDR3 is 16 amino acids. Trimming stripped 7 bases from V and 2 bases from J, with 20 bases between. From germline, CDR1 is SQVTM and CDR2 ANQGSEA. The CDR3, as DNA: TGCAGCGCAGAATCGTGGGGGAGTGATAACACCGGGGAGCTGTTTTTT. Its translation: CSAESWGSDNTGELFF.

Here the CDR3 reads CASSLAGLGDTQYF. CDR3 coding DNA: TGTGCCAGCAGTCTAGCGGGCTTAGGAGATACGCAGTATTTT. The genes are TRBV27 and TRBJ2-3, with 8 bases that match TRBD2. This CDR3 spans 14 amino acids. The V gene end was trimmed by 5 bases and the J gene end by 5 bases; junction bases not matched to a gene: 6. Germline CDR1 and CDR2: MNHEY and SMNVEV (reference sequence).